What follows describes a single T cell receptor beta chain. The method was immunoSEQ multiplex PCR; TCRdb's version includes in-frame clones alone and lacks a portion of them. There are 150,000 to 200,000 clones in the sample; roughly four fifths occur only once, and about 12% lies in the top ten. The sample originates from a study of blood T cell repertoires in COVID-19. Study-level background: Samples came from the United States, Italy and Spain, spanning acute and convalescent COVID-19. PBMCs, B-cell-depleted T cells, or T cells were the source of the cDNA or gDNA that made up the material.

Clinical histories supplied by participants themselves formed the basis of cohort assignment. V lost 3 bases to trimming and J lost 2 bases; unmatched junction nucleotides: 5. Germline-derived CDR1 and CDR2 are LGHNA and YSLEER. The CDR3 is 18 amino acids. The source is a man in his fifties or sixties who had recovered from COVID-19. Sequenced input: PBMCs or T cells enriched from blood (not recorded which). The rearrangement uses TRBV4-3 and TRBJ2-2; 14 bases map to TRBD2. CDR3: CASSQRLAGGLNTGELFF. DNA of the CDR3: TGCGCCAGCAGCCAGCGACTAGCGGGGGGGCTTAACACCGGGGAGCTGTTTTTT.